This T cell receptor beta chain originates from a study of T cell responses to AZD1222 COVID-19 vaccine. CDR3 length: 18 residues. Germline CDR1 reads LGHDT; CDR2 reads YNNKEL (reference sequence). V dropped 1 base and J dropped 7; count of bases not matched to a gene: 9. Study results and caveats: Among the donors, most were white British and more were female, and clonal diversity was possibly underestimated. Dominant at 160-218 and 743-854, vaccine-associated CD4 TCRs also spanned spike.

Investigators merged groups given second doses at roughly 4 or roughly 12 weeks. Details on this clone: Its specificity is unknown.

Only in-frame clones appear in the TCRdb table, and some are missing; sequencing was by immunoSEQ multiplex PCR. The data show 150,000 to 160,000 clones, 90% to 95% seen once. The sequence was obtained from an adult who received the AZD1222 COVID-19 vaccine. Sample: peripheral blood, taken 28 days after the second AZD1222 dose. The chain uses TRBV3-1 (or the pseudogene TRBV3-2) and TRBJ2-1; TRBD2 aligns across 14 bases. This CDR3 reads CASSQGPFRLAGGNEQFF. The CDR3, as DNA: TGTGCCAGCAGCCAAGGACCTTTTCGACTAGCGGGAGGGAATGAGCAGTTCTTC.